The rows below give T cell receptor beta chains drawn from one sample of a study of beta chain features in type 1 diabetes. Generated by immunoSEQ multiplex PCR, the TCRdb table keeps only in-frame clones and is missing some. The data show nearly 700,000 clones, with around 15% seen just once and approximately 0.022% held by the top ten. The sample taken for sequencing was naive CD4+ T cells from blood. The receptors derive from a man younger than 35 with type 1 diabetes. CDR3s include the opening cysteine and the closing phenylalanine or tryptophan. A D gene is named only where the DNA matches it firmly. A row's size may be missing; if present it is once, few, many or a size class.

clone_size: few; j_call: TRBJ1-1; v_call: TRBV5-4; d_call: -; cdr3_aa: CASSFDRLNTEAFF; cdr3_nt: TGTGCCAGCAGCTTCGACAGACTGAACACTGAAGCTTTCTTT
clone_size: -; j_call: TRBJ1-6; v_call: TRBV5-1; d_call: -; cdr3_aa: CASSLVDTVSPLHF; cdr3_nt: TGCGCCAGCAGCTTGGTCGACACCGTGTCACCCCTCCACTTT
clone_size: few; j_call: TRBJ2-2; v_call: TRBV6-4; d_call: -; cdr3_aa: CASSTGLNTGELFF; cdr3_nt: TGTGCCAGCAGCACAGGTTTGAACACCGGGGAGCTGTTTTTT
clone_size: -; j_call: TRBJ2-5; v_call: TRBV4-1; d_call: TRBD2; cdr3_aa: CASSQLGLAQETQYF; cdr3_nt: TGCGCCAGCAGCCAATTGGGACTAGCACAGGAGACCCAGTACTTC
clone_size: few; j_call: TRBJ1-2; v_call: TRBV20-1; d_call: -; cdr3_aa: CSASLGGGYTF; cdr3_nt: TGCAGTGCTAGCCTGGGGGGTGGCTACACCTTC
clone_size: -; j_call: TRBJ2-7; v_call: TRBV19; d_call: TRBD2; cdr3_aa: CASSRSGGPHEQYF; cdr3_nt: TGTGCCAGTAGTAGGAGCGGGGGGCCCCACGAGCAGTACTTC
clone_size: few; j_call: TRBJ1-3; v_call: TRBV4-1; d_call: -; cdr3_aa: CASSSYDPGNTIYF; cdr3_nt: TGCGCCAGCAGCTCATATGACCCTGGAAACACCATATATTTT
clone_size: few; j_call: TRBJ2-7; v_call: TRBV7-9; d_call: -; cdr3_aa: CASNSGGMTYEQYF; cdr3_nt: TGTGCCAGCAATTCAGGGGGGATGACCTACGAGCAGTACTTC
clone_size: -; j_call: TRBJ2-6; v_call: TRBV2; d_call: -; cdr3_aa: CASSERRQRWSGANVLTF; cdr3_nt: TGTGCCAGCAGTGAACGCCGGCAAAGGTGGTCAGGGGCCAACGTCCTGACTTTC
clone_size: few; j_call: TRBJ2-1; v_call: TRBV30; d_call: -; cdr3_aa: CAWIRLRASYNEQFF; cdr3_nt: TGTGCCTGGATCAGGTTGAGGGCCAGCTACAATGAGCAGTTCTTC
clone_size: few; j_call: TRBJ1-2; v_call: TRBV6-5; d_call: -; cdr3_aa: CASSSTDYGYTF; cdr3_nt: TGTGCCAGCAGTTCGACAGACTATGGCTACACCTTC
clone_size: few; j_call: TRBJ2-1; v_call: TRBV28; d_call: -; cdr3_aa: CASRDSVIGQFF; cdr3_nt: TGTGCCAGCCGGGACTCCGTTATAGGGCAGTTCTTC
clone_size: -; j_call: TRBJ2-7; v_call: TRBV18; d_call: -; cdr3_aa: CASISSEIGGEQYF; cdr3_nt: TGTGCCAGCATCTCGTCCGAGATCGGTGGCGAGCAGTACTTC
clone_size: few; j_call: TRBJ1-6; v_call: TRBV7-2; d_call: -; cdr3_aa: CASSLPGQNNSPLHF; cdr3_nt: TGTGCCAGCAGCTTACCCGGACAGAATAATTCACCCCTCCACTTT
clone_size: few; j_call: TRBJ2-5; v_call: TRBV10-3; d_call: -; cdr3_aa: CATRGGEETQYF; cdr3_nt: TGTGCCACCAGGGGCGGAGAAGAGACCCAGTACTTC
clone_size: -; j_call: TRBJ2-3; v_call: TRBV19; d_call: -; cdr3_aa: CASSLGEADTQYF; cdr3_nt: TGTGCCAGTAGTTTGGGGGAGGCAGATACGCAGTATTTT
clone_size: -; j_call: TRBJ2-2; v_call: TRBV30; d_call: TRBD2; cdr3_aa: CAWSSQRGYTGELFF; cdr3_nt: TGTGCCTGGAGTAGCCAGCGGGGTTACACCGGGGAGCTGTTTTTT
clone_size: few; j_call: TRBJ1-1; v_call: TRBV7-9; d_call: -; cdr3_aa: CASSAQENTEAFF; cdr3_nt: TGTGCCAGCAGCGCACAGGAGAACACTGAAGCTTTCTTT
clone_size: -; j_call: TRBJ2-7; v_call: TRBV18; d_call: -; cdr3_aa: CASSPPGGVYGEQYF; cdr3_nt: TGTGCCAGCTCACCACCGGGGGGAGTATATGGCGAGCAGTACTTC
clone_size: -; j_call: TRBJ2-1; v_call: TRBV4-1; d_call: -; cdr3_aa: CASSQGVWEGGPNNEQFF; cdr3_nt: TGCGCCAGCAGCCAAGGTGTCTGGGAGGGGGGACCTAACAATGAGCAGTTCTTC
clone_size: -; j_call: TRBJ2-3; v_call: TRBV18; d_call: -; cdr3_aa: CASSPLSSTDTQYF; cdr3_nt: TGTGCCAGCTCACCTCTCAGTAGCACAGATACGCAGTATTTT
clone_size: few; j_call: TRBJ1-1; v_call: TRBV28; d_call: -; cdr3_aa: CASGVEAFF; cdr3_nt: TGTGCCAGCGGCGTTGAAGCTTTCTTT
clone_size: -; j_call: TRBJ1-5; v_call: TRBV9; d_call: -; cdr3_aa: CASNLGDSNQPQHF; cdr3_nt: TGTGCCAGCAATCTAGGGGATAGCAATCAGCCCCAGCATTTT
clone_size: few; j_call: TRBJ1-2; v_call: TRBV20-1; d_call: TRBD1; cdr3_aa: CRAQGADGYTF; cdr3_nt: TGTAGAGCCCAGGGGGCGGATGGCTACACCTTC
clone_size: once; j_call: TRBJ1-2; v_call: TRBV11-2; d_call: -; cdr3_aa: CASTRQEGPVTF; cdr3_nt: TGTGCCAGCACCCGACAGGAGGGGCCGGTTACCTTC
clone_size: -; j_call: TRBJ2-7; v_call: TRBV28; d_call: -; cdr3_aa: CASRIGGNSYEQYF; cdr3_nt: TGTGCCAGCAGAATCGGTGGTAACTCCTACGAGCAGTACTTC